The 11 T cell receptor beta chains below all came from one sample that was sequenced in a study of breast tumors, draining lymph nodes, adjacent tissues. Axillary draining lymph nodes of breast cancer patients supplied the node samples. TCRdb analysed the multiplex PCR reads with MiXCR anew, one entry per CDR3 protein. This table holds 150,000 to 200,000 distinct CDR3 sequences, around a third found once. The sample taken for sequencing was axillary lymph node tissue. These receptors were collected from a female donor with breast cancer. Some clones in this sample may be carry-over from other donors' samples.

The J gene is TRBJ2-7, the V gene TRBV9; 8 positions agree with TRBD2. CDR1 and CDR2 from the germline V gene are SGDLS and YYNGEE. CDR3 size: 16 residues. With V trimmed by 3 bases and J by 5 bases, 13 bases remained unmatched. In nucleotides, the CDR3 is TGTGCCAGCAGCGGTACCGGGACTAGGGGGGATAACGAGCAGTACTTC. Its translation is CASSGTGTRGDNEQYF.

CDR3 sequence reads: CASSPAGAELNTEAFF. CDR3 sequence (DNA): TGTGCCAGCAGCCCGGCAGGGGCAGAGCTGAACACTGAAGCTTTCTTT. The chain is built from TRBV14 and TRBJ1-1; the D gene is possibly TRBD1 (6 bases). The V gene lost 4 bases and the J gene lost 0 bases, with 15 bases spanning the gap. The germline CDR1 and CDR2 sequences are SGHDN and FVKESK. This CDR3 contains 16 residues.

This clonotype was counted ten times or more. The V call is TRBV20-1, the J call TRBJ2-1, with TRBD2 identical over 8 bases. The V gene's germline CDR1 is DFQATT and CDR2 SNEGSKA (reference sequence). This CDR3 spans 17 amino acids. Trimming at V came to 3 bases and at J to 8 bases, leaving 18 bases not matched to a gene. The CDR3 DNA follows: TGCAGTGCTAGCTCTTTGCGGGAGGCAGTCTGGGTCGATGAGCAGTTCTTC. Its translation: CSASSLREAVWVDEQFF.

This clonotype showed up just a few times. A read error may account for a junction end that differs from germline. The rearrangement links TRBV6-6 to TRBJ1-2, with TRBD1 as a possible D gene (5 bases). CDR1 is MNHNY, CDR2 SVGAGI, per germline (reference sequence). The CDR3 has 16 residues. CDR3 in amino acids: CASSHSPIGTPYGYTF. The CDR3 nucleotides read TGTGCCAGCAGTCACTCCCCAATTGGGACTCCATATGGCTACACCTTC.

Comments on this clonotype: With a much larger clone just one base away, this may be a read error. The V call is TRBV12-3 or TRBV12-4, the J call TRBJ2-3; no reliable D call. The CDR3 has 16 residues. Trimming removed 6 bases from V and 0 bases from J, with 16 bases in between. The CDR3 protein is CASRNPLGGSTDTQYF. The CDR3 nucleotides are TGTGCCAGCAGAAACCCGTTGGGCGGTAGCACAGATACGCAGTATTTT.

The sample holds a few counts of this clonotype. The chain links TRBV30 to TRBJ1-3; 7 bases align to TRBD1. Germline V gives CDR1 GTSNPN, CDR2 SVGIG (reference sequence). CDR3 size: 15 residues. J gave up 6 bases and V 3 bases, and 11 bases lay outside the gene matches. The CDR3 DNA follows: TGTGCCTGGAGACCGTGGGCAGGGGGTCTAAACACCATATATTTT. It specifies CAWRPWAGGLNTIYF.

Turning to this clonotype: One end of the junction is discordant with germline, which a read error may explain. This chain links TRBV29-1 with TRBJ2-2; perhaps TRBD2 as D (6 bases). This CDR3 spans 14 amino acids. The germline gives CDR1 SQVTM, CDR2 ANQGSEA. This CDR3 is CSVDTGEGPGGLFF. The CDR3, as DNA: TGCAGCGTTGACACGGGAGAGGGGCCTGGGGGGCTGTTTTTT.

At least ten counts were recorded for this clonotype. J is TRBJ2-2 and V is TRBV9; 9 nucleotides line up with TRBD2. This CDR3 contains 17 residues. CDR1 and CDR2 (germline): SGDLS, YYNGEE. Trimming at V came to 0 bases and at J to 3 bases, leaving 6 bases not matched to a gene. In DNA, the CDR3 is TGTGCCAGCAGCGTAGAGGGAGCGGGAGGCTACACCGGGGAGCTGTTTTTT. Protein product: CASSVEGAGGYTGELFF.

This clonotype showed up many times. The chain recombines TRBV7-3 with TRBJ2-5; 8 positions agree with TRBD1. The CDR3 covers 14 residues. V dropped 5 bases and J dropped 5; count of bases not matched to a gene: 7. Germline values: CDR1 SGHTA, CDR2 FQGTGA. CDR3 nucleotide sequence: TGTGCCAGCAGCCAGTCAGGGGGCCGGGAGACCCAGTACTTC. Protein product: CASSQSGGRETQYF.

This clonotype has ten or more counts. The CDR3 coding sequence is TGTGCCAGCAGCCCGGGACAGCTGAGTTACACAGATACGCAGTATTTT. Translated: CASSPGQLSYTDTQYF. V gene TRBV7-3 combines with J gene TRBJ2-3, with 7 bases matching TRBD1. Germline V gene lookup returns CDR1 SGHTA and CDR2 FQGTGA. The junction had 10 bases not matched to a gene; V was cut back by 5 bases and J by 2 bases. The CDR3 has 16 amino acids.

This clonotype was counted ten times or more. The rearrangement joins TRBV20-1 to TRBJ2-2, with 8 positions matching TRBD1. The CDR3 spans 13 residues. Germline CDR1 and CDR2: DFQATT and SNEGSKA (reference sequence). The ends lost 5 bases at V and 4 bases at J; junction bases unmatched: 3. CDR3 sequence reads: CSADRGPTGELFF. The CDR3 DNA reads TGCAGTGCTGACAGGGGCCCCACCGGGGAGCTGTTTTTT.